What follows describes a single TCR beta chain. Its antigen is as yet unknown. TCRdb's table, derived via immunoSEQ multiplex PCR, lists solely in-frame clones and lacks some. The profile covers 300,000 to 350,000 clones, with 86% appearing a single time and more than 1.5% taken by the ten largest. These data belong to a study of Ad26.COV2.S vaccination and SARS-CoV-2 variants. Study background: A COV1001 Ad26.COV2.S trial-arm participant provided the sample. Intramuscular Ad26.COV2.S doses were given once or twice, 56 days apart. Findings of the study overall: Vaccine and placebo recipients had comparable breadth of non-spike TCRs.

Treatment in this sample: around 19 received Ad26.COV2.S at low or high dose, single or two shots; 5 received placebo; per-sample allocation not given. On day 63 after the first injection, vaccine and placebo recipients gave samples. SARS-CoV-2 spike from the Wuhan strain was encoded by the vaccine, an Ad26 vector. This specimen was peripheral blood, taken in a trial of Ad26.COV2.S vaccine versus placebo. The sequence was obtained from a person between 18 and 59 years old who received the Ad26.COV2.S COVID-19 vaccine or a placebo.

CDR3 protein: CASSPRPPAGGSYNEQFF. The CDR3 DNA follows: TGTGCCAGCTCACCGCGCCCCCCAGCGGGGGGGTCCTACAATGAGCAGTTCTTC. The chain couples TRBV18 to TRBJ2-1, with 10 bases matching TRBD2. J lost 1 base, V lost 3 bases, and 9 bases had no gene match. From germline, CDR1 is KGHSH and CDR2 LQKENI. CDR3 size: 18 residues.